This T cell receptor beta chain appears in the sequencing data of a study of shared clonotypes between healthy human individuals (dated by TCRdb to about 2020). With regard to the full study: A couple of women and a few men aged 18 to 49 years were included in the cohort. Each donor's leukapheresis produced roughly between roughly 0.94 and 9.5 billion PBMCs. To estimate repertoire size and how much clonotypes are shared between individuals, the study performed deep sequencing of blood TCR repertoires from roughly five healthy adults. For each donor, CD4 naive and CD4 memory were each run on three plates, CD8 naive on two plates, and CD8 memory on one plate. Libraries were prepared and TCR repertoires were sequenced by different laboratories using diverse techniques, in order to increase sequencing depth and limit assay-specific biases.

Unmatched junction bases come to 9, with V trimmed by 5 bases and J by 11 bases. CDR3 length: 14 amino acids, cysteine to phenylalanine. This entry keeps only the CDR3 DNA: 42 bases, framed from base 1. For CDR1 and CDR2, the germline V gene lists SNHLY and FYNNEI. The study at large found these results: Clonotypes shared by all four sorted-subset donors showed higher generation probabilities than non-shared clonotypes. Sampling was restricted to blood, and TCR repertoires in tissue are likely to differ from TCR repertoires in blood. Naive subsets generally had larger estimated clonotype richness than memory subsets did. Pairwise subsampling indicated that sequencing depth was expected to affect the degree of clonotype sharing among donors. Because the study included only a small number of donors, the genetic and exposure-history diversity represented was limited. When a handful of donors were compared, the shared fraction of clonotypes was 5% to 6.5% for naive CD4, around 3.5% for naive CD8, 2.3% for memory CD4, and less than 0.45% for memory CD8. Even with the large sequencing depth, rarefaction of the sorted-subset datasets indicated that sequencing was incomplete.

TCR CDR3 regions were amplified from genomic DNA by multiplex PCR using the deep immunoSEQ assay. Extracted genomic DNA from each cell subset was distributed evenly across all wells of several immunoSEQ 96-well plates, and each plate was treated as a replicate. For sorted subsets, each replicate PCR was loaded with about 0.2 ug genomic DNA, equivalent to about 33,000 T cell genomes. The purified libraries were quantified using a Qubit 3.0 fluorometer, sized with a Bioanalyzer 2100, and then quantified again using the KAPA Library Quantification kit. Each immunoSEQ 96-well plate was sequenced on its own single-read 150-cycle Illumina NextSeq 550 flow cell. For the original study's pipeline: The immunoSEQ output contained only junctional sequences without quality scores, so filtering could not match that applied to full-length reads. Sequences were annotated with PyIR, a Python wrapper for IgBLAST v1.9, using IMGT germline references to assign V/J genes and CDR3. Reads with weak V/J assignments (E-value above 1e-6), missing CDR3, stop codons, out-of-frame junctions, or ambiguous translated residues were removed. V3J clonotypes were defined by identical inferred V gene, J gene, and CDR3 amino acid sequence. To compute the percentage overlap between repertoires, the number of shared unique clonotypes was divided by the size of the smaller repertoire. Repertoire richness was assessed with RTK rarefaction, the Chao1 estimator, and Recon v2.1 estimates of unobserved clonotypes. Generation probabilities were computed with OLGA for all TCRbeta clonotypes obtained by the gDNA method from several donors. The table comes from immuneACCESS by way of TCRdb, which keeps in-frame sequences with V and J called. Part of the clones is missing from these tables; in studies checked, under half for an unresolved V gene and the rest for unknown reasons. V and J calls and clone size follow that table, whereas D and trimming were derived from the DNA. The sample table lists some 630,000 clones, about three quarters of them with a count of one. The leading ten clones occupy around 1.8% of the sample.

Healthy HIV-negative adults with no recently reported acute infections or vaccinations were included as donors. Every donor was a Caucasian adult residing in Nashville, Tennessee, USA. CD4+ T cells were enriched by magnetic negative selection; naive cells were then positively selected on CD45RA, and the negative fraction formed the memory subset. Blood was collected by leukapheresis, and PBMCs were isolated by Ficoll-Histopaque density gradient centrifugation and then cryopreserved in liquid nitrogen vapor phase. Purity and quantity of every magnetically sorted T cell population were checked by analytical flow cytometry. From each sorted fraction, genomic DNA was isolated and quantified by UV absorbance on a Nanodrop 2000c. This clone was counted once. Its antigen specificity is not known. Base qualities are not recorded, but no much larger clone differs from it by a single base.

The chain employs TRBV2 and TRBJ2-5, with 12 junctional bases fitting TRBD2. Sequencing was performed on memory CD4+ T cells sorted from blood. Taken with the paper, the label for cell subset or site translates to: CD45RA-negative fraction. The sequence was collected from a woman between 25 and 40 years old in good health. The CDR3 reads as follows: CASSRTGLAGRQYF. The DNA sequence is TGTGCCAGCAGTAGGACAGGACTAGCGGGAAGGCAGTACTTC.